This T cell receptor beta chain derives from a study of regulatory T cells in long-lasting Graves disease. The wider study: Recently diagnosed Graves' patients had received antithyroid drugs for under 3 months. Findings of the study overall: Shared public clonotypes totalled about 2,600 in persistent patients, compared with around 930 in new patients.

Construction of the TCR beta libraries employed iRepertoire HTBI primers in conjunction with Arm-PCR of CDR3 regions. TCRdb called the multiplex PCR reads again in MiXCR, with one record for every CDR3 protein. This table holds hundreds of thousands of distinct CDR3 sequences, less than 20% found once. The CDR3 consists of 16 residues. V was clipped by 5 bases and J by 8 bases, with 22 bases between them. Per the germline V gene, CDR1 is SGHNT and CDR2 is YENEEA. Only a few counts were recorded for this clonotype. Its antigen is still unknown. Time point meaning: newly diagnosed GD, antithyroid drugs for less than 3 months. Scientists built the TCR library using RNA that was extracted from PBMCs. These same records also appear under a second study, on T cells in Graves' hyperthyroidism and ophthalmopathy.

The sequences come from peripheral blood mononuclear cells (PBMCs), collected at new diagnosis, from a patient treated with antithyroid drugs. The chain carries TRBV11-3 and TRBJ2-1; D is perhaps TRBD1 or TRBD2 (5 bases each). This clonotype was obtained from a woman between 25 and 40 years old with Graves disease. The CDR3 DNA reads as TGTGCCAGCAGCCCCGGGCGATTGGGAGTAGGGGATGAGCAGTTCTTC. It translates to CASSPGRLGVGDEQFF.